The 14 T cell receptor beta chains presented below share a single source sample, sequenced in a study of early T cells in non-severe SARS-CoV-2 infection. Each CDR3 protein is one row after TCRdb ran MiXCR on the 5' RACE reads. The sample yields 25,000 to 35,000 distinct CDR3 sequences, around 4.2% seen once. The sample taken for sequencing was whole blood. The receptor source for this set is an adult who was a healthcare worker with PCR-confirmed SARS-CoV-2 infection or an uninfected control (not recorded which).

This clonotype was picked up many times. This rearrangement joins TRBV19 to TRBJ2-2, with D uncertain. V gave up 3 bases and J gave up 0 bases, with 8 bases separating them. The germline CDR1 and CDR2 sequences are LNHDA and SQIVND (reference sequence). This CDR3 region has 15 residues. The CDR3 loop is CASSILAANTGELFF. The DNA of the CDR3 is TGTGCCAGTAGTATCCTGGCAGCGAACACCGGGGAGCTGTTTTTT.

This clonotype was seen ten or more times. The gene calls are TRBV20-1 and TRBJ2-5; D is unresolved. The germline V gene has CDR1 DFQATT and CDR2 SNEGSKA (reference sequence). The length of the CDR3 is 9 residues. CDR3 protein: CRSRETQYF. In DNA form, the CDR3 reads TGCAGATCCAGGGAGACCCAGTACTTC.

This clonotype was counted many times. This chain connects TRBV14 to TRBJ2-5; 7 positions match TRBD1. Germline V gene data show CDR1 as SGHDN and CDR2 as FVKESK. The junction had 10 bases not matched to a gene; V was cut back by 1 base and J by 5 bases. The CDR3 has 16 residues. This CDR3 reads CASSQVPGQRGETQYF. The CDR3 coding sequence is TGTGCCAGCAGCCAAGTACCGGGACAGAGAGGCGAGACCCAGTACTTC.

This clonotype was observed many times. The chain is built from TRBV27 and TRBJ2-7; D unresolved. Germline values: CDR1 MNHEY, CDR2 SMNVEV (reference sequence). This CDR3 comprises 14 residues. The V end lost 3 bases, the J end lost 4 bases, and 13 bases lay between the germline ends. In DNA form, the CDR3 reads TGTGCCAGCAGTTTTCGGTGGAGCCTTTACGAGCAGTACTTC. It codes for CASSFRWSLYEQYF.

In its sample, this clonotype was seen many times. The chain is built from TRBV3-1 and TRBJ2-1; D is unclear. Germline lookup yields CDR1 LGHDT and CDR2 YNNKEL (reference sequence). Trimming cost V 5 bases and J 5 bases, with 16 bases left between them. This CDR3 contains 15 residues. The CDR3 protein is CASSSLIGLDNEQFF. The CDR3 DNA reads as TGTGCCAGCAGCAGCTTAATTGGGCTAGACAATGAGCAGTTCTTC.

This clonotype occurred many times. This rearrangement joins TRBV9 to TRBJ2-3; no clear D. Per the germline V gene, CDR1 is SGDLS and CDR2 is YYNGEE. Trimming cost V 0 bases and J 0 bases, with 5 bases left between them. This CDR3 contains 14 residues. CDR3 DNA: TGTGCCAGCAGCGTAGCGTCTAGCACAGATACGCAGTATTTT. The encoded protein is CASSVASSTDTQYF. Full variable domain (outside the CDR3, taken from reference TRBV9 and TRBJ2-3): DSGVTQTPKHLITATGQRVTLRCSPRSGDLSVYWYQQSLDQGLQFLIQYYNGEERAKGNILERFSAQQFPDLHSELNLSSLELGDSALYFCASSVASSTDTQYFGPGTRLTVL.

This clonotype was seen more than once but under ten times. V gene TRBV10-3 combines with J gene TRBJ2-1; D gene unclear. Germline loops: CDR1 ENHRY, CDR2 SYGVKD. The ends were cut back, 0 bases at V and 4 bases at J, with 7 bases in the middle. CDR3 length equals 14 residues. This CDR3 is CAISESIIYNEQFF. The CDR3 nucleotides are TGTGCCATCAGTGAGTCAATTATATACAATGAGCAGTTCTTC.

Ten or more counts support this clonotype. This chain uses TRBV10-3 with TRBJ2-5, with TRBD2 as a possible D gene (7 bases). This CDR3 is 13 amino acids long. V dropped 10 bases and J dropped 4 bases, with 16 bases sitting between them. Germline CDR1 and CDR2: ENHRY and SYGVKD. The chain's CDR3 is CATAGAEGETQYF. The CDR3 nucleotides read TGTGCCACCGCGGGGGCCGAAGGAGAGACCCAGTACTTC.

This clonotype has ten or more counts. CDR3 residues: CASTPGLAGDTQYF. DNA of the CDR3: TGTGCCAGCACCCCGGGACTAGCGGGAGATACGCAGTATTTT. The chain has TRBV11-2 and TRBJ2-3; the match to TRBD2 covers 12 bases. The CDR3 covers 14 residues. Germline CDR1 SGHAT, CDR2 FQNNGV. V lost 7 bases, J lost 5 bases, and 4 bases stayed unmatched.

This clonotype showed up many times. The J gene is TRBJ2-7, the V gene TRBV19, with TRBD1 as a possible D gene (6 bases). The CDR3 contains 12 residues. Germline V CDR1 and CDR2: LNHDA, SQIVND (reference sequence). V lost 6 bases and J lost 11, with 17 bases in between. The CDR3 nucleotides read TGTGCCAGTAGCCCGGATTTTGGACAGAAGTACTTC. It encodes CASSPDFGQKYF.

This clonotype was counted many times. The chain joins TRBV29-1 to TRBJ1-2; unclear D gene. Trimming took 3 bases from V and 10 from J, leaving 3 bases between them. CDR3 size: 8 residues. Germline assignment: CDR1 SQVTM and CDR2 ANQGSEA. The CDR3 sequence: CSVDTYTF. The CDR3, as DNA: TGCAGCGTTGACACCTACACCTTC.

The chain combines TRBV6-1 with TRBJ1-1, with 7 bases fitting TRBD1. The V and J ends lost 2 bases and 5 bases, in that order; junction bases with no gene match: 5. This CDR3 contains 14 residues. Germline V gives CDR1 MNHNS, CDR2 SASEGT. The CDR3 sequence is CASSEITGVTEAFF. The CDR3 DNA is TGTGCCAGCAGTGAAATTACAGGGGTGACTGAAGCTTTCTTT.

The sample holds many counts of this clonotype. V is TRBV29-1 and J is TRBJ2-2, with 10 positions matching TRBD1. CDR3 length: 16 residues. Trimming took 4 bases from V and 4 from J; bases not matched to a gene: 9. The germline V gene has CDR1 SQVTM and CDR2 ANQGSEA. The CDR3: CSVGGDRGRVTGELFF. DNA for the CDR3: TGCAGCGTTGGGGGTGACAGGGGGCGCGTCACCGGGGAGCTGTTTTTT.

This clonotype was counted ten times or more. This sequence joins TRBV20-1 and TRBJ1-6; no reliable D call. The ends were cut back, 1 base at V and 6 bases at J, with 4 bases in the middle. CDR3 size: 12 residues. Germline V gene sequence: CDR1 DFQATT, CDR2 SNEGSKA (reference sequence). The CDR3 nucleotides read TGCAGTGCTAGAGGTGGTAATTCACCCCTCCACTTT. It translates to CSARGGNSPLHF.